This T cell receptor (beta chain) was identified in a study of CD8+ T cells in alopecia areata. The CDR3 runs 13 residues. Germline lookup yields CDR1 SQVTM and CDR2 ANQGSEA. Trimming left V 4 bases short and J 6 bases short, with 14 bases between. This clone was counted between two and nine times. The treatment was: oral pan-JAK inhibitor, 5-10 mg twice daily. Extracted RNA was reverse transcribed, and the resulting cDNA served as sequencing template. Generated by immunoSEQ multiplex PCR, the TCRdb table keeps only in-frame clones and is missing some. Among about 270,000 clones listed, approximately 60% were seen once.

Source: CD4+ T cells sorted from blood, taken around week 53, from a patient treated with tofacitinib. The chain employs TRBV29-1 and TRBJ2-3; D is undetermined. The TCR was taken from a human donor with alopecia areata. CDR3: CSVAVSMGDTQYF. In DNA form, the CDR3 reads TGCAGCGTTGCAGTTTCAATGGGGGATACGCAGTATTTT.